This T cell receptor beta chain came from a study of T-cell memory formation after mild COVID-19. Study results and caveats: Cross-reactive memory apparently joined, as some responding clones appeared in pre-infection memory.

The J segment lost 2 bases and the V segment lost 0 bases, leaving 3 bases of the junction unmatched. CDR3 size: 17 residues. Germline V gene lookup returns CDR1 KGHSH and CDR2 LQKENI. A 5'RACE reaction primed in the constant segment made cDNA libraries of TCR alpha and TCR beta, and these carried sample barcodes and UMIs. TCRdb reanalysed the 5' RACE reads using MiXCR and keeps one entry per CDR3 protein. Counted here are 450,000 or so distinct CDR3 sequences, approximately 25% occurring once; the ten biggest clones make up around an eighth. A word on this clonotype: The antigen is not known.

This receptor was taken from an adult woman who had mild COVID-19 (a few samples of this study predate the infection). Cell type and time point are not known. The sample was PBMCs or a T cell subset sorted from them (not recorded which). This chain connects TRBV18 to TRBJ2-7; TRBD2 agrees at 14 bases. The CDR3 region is CASSPPGGLAGAYEQYF. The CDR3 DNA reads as TGTGCCAGCTCACCACCGGGGGGACTAGCGGGGGCCTACGAGCAGTACTTC.